This T cell receptor beta chain was identified in a study of OX40 agonist ivuxolimab in advanced cancers. Libraries were prepared by immunoSEQ multiplex PCR; TCRdb keeps only in-frame clonotypes and omits some of them. The sample contains tens of thousands of clones, more than 65% of which appear only once. V lost 7 bases to trimming and J lost 5 bases, with 12 bases between them. Germline values: CDR1 MGHDK, CDR2 SYGVNS. This CDR3 is 13 amino acids long. The source of this sequence is an adult with an advanced solid tumor such as melanoma, head and neck, liver or kidney cancer. The chain combines TRBV25-1 with TRBJ2-1; D unclear. This specimen consisted of CD4+ or CD8+ T cells sorted from blood, obtained in a trial of the OX40 agonist ivuxolimab. CDR3 region: CASTHSANNEQFF. In DNA form, the CDR3 reads TGTGCCAGCACTCACTCGGCGAACAATGAGCAGTTCTTC.